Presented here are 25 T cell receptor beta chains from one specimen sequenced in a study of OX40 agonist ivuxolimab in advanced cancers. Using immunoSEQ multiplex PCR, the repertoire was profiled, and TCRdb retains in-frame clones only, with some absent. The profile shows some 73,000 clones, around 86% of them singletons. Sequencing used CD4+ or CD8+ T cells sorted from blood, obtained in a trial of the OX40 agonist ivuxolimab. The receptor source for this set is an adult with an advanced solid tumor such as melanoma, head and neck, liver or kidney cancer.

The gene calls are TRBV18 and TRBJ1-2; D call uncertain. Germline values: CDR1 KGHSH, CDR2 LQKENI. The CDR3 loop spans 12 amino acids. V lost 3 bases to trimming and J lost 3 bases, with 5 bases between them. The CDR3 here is CASSPSHYGYTF. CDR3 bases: TGTGCCAGCTCACCCTCCCACTATGGCTACACCTTC. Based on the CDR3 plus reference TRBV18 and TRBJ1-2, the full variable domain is NAGVMQNPRHLVRRRGQEARLRCSPMKGHSHVYWYRQLPEEGLKFMVYLQKENIIDESGMPKERFSAEFPKEGPSILRIQQVVRGDSAAYFCASSPSHYGYTFGSGTRLTVV.

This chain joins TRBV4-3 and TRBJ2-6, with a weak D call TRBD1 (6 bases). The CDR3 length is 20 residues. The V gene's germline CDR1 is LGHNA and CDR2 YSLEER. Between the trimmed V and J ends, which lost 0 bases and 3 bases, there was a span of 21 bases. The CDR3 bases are TGCGCCAGCAGCCAAGATCTGGGGGACCCAGGGGCTGGTGGGGCCAACGTCCTGACTTTC. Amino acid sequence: CASSQDLGDPGAGGANVLTF.

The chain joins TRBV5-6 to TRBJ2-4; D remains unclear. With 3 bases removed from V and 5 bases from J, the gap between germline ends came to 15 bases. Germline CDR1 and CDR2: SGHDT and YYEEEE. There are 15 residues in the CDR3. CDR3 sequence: CASSSVMGAQNIQYF. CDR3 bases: TGTGCCAGCAGCTCCGTTATGGGCGCCCAAAACATTCAGTACTTC.

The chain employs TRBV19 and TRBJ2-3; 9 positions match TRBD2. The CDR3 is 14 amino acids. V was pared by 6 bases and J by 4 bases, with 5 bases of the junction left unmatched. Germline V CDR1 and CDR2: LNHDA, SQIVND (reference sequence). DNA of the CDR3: TGTGCCAGTAGGCGCGGGGGGGTTTCAGATACGCAGTATTTT. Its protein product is CASRRGGVSDTQYF. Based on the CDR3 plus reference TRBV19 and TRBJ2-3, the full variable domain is DGGITQSPKYLFRKEGQNVTLSCEQNLNHDAMYWYRQDPGQGLRLIYYSQIVNDFQKGDIAEGYSVSREKKESFPLTVTSAQKNPTAFYLCASRRGGVSDTQYFGPGTRLTVL.

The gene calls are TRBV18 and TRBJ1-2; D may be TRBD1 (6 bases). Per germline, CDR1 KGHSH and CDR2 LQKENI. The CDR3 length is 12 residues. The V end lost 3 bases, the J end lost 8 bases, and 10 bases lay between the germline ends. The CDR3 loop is CASSPSGEGYTF. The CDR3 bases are TGTGCCAGCTCACCCTCAGGGGAAGGCTACACCTTC.

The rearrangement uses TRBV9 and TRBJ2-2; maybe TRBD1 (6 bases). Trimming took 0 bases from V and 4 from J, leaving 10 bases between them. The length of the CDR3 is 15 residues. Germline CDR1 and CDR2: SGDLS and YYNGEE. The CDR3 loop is CASSVAGAGTGELFF. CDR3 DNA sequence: TGTGCCAGCAGCGTAGCAGGGGCGGGCACCGGGGAGCTGTTTTTT.

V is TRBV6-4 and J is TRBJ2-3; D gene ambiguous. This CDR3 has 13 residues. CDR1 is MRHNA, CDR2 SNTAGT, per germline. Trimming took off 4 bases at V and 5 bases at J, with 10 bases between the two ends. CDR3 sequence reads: CASSADHGDTQYF. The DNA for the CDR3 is TGTGCCAGCAGTGCGGACCACGGAGATACGCAGTATTTT.

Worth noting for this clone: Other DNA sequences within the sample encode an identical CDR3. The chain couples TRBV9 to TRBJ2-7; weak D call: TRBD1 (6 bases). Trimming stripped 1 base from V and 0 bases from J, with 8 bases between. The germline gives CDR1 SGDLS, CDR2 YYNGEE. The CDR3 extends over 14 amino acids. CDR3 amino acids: CASSVTGSSYEQYF. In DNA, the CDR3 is TGTGCCAGCAGCGTAACAGGGAGCTCCTACGAGCAGTACTTC.

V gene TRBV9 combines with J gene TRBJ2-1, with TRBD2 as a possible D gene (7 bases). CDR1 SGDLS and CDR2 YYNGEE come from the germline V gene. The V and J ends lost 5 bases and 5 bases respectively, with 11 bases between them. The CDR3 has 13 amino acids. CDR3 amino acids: CASSRGANNEQFF. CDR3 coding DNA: TGTGCCAGCAGTCGGGGGGCAAACAATGAGCAGTTCTTC.

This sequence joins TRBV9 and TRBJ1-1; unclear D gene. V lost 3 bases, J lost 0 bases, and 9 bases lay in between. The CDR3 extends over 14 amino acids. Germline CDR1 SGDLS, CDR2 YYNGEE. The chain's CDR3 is CASSAGEVNTEAFF. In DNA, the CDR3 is TGTGCCAGCAGCGCCGGGGAGGTGAACACTGAAGCTTTCTTT. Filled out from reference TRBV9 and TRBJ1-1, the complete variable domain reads DSGVTQTPKHLITATGQRVTLRCSPRSGDLSVYWYQQSLDQGLQFLIQYYNGEERAKGNILERFSAQQFPDLHSELNLSSLELGDSALYFCASSAGEVNTEAFFGQGTRLTVV.

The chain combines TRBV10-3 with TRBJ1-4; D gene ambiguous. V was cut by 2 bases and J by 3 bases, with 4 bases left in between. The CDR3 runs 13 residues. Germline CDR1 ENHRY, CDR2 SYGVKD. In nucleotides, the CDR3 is TGTGCCATCAGTGAGGAGGCTAATGAAAAACTGTTTTTT. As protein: CAISEEANEKLFF.

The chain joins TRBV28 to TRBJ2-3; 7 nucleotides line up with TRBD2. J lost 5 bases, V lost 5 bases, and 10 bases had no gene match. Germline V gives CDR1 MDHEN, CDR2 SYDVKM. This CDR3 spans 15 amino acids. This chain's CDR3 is CASSKGAGREDTQYF. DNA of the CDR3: TGTGCCAGCAGTAAAGGGGCTGGGAGGGAAGATACGCAGTATTTT.

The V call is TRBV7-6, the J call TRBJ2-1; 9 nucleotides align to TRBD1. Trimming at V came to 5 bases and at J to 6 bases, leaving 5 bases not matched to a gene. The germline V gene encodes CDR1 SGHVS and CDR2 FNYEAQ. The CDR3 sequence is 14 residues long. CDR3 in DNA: TGTGCCAGCAGCCGGGACAGGGTCGGCAATGAGCAGTTCTTC. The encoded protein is CASSRDRVGNEQFF.

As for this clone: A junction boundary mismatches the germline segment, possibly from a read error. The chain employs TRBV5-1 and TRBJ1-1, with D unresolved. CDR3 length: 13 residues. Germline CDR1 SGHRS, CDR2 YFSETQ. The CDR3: CASSFLGRTEAFF. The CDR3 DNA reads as TGTGCCAGCAGCTTCTTGGGTCGCACTGAAGCTTTCTTT.

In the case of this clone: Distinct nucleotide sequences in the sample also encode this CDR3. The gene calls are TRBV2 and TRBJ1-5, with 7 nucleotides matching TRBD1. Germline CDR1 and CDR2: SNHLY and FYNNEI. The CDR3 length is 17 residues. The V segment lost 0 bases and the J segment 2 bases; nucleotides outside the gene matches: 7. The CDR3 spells CASSEAEGGGGNQPQHF. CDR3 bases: TGTGCCAGCAGTGAAGCGGAAGGGGGCGGCGGCAATCAGCCCCAGCATTTT.

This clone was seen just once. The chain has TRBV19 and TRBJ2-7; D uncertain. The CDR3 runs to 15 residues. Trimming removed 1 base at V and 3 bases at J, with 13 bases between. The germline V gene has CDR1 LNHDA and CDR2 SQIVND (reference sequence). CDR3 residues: CASSIGLVTIYEQYF. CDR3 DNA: TGTGCCAGTAGTATAGGCCTAGTGACAATCTACGAGCAGTACTTC.

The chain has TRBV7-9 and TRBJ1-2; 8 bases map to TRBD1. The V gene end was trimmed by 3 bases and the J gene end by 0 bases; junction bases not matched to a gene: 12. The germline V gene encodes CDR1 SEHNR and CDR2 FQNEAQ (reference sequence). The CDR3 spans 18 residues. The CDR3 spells CASSLLRDRRNSNYGYTF. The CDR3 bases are TGTGCCAGCAGCTTGCTCCGGGACAGGCGCAATTCTAACTATGGCTACACCTTC.

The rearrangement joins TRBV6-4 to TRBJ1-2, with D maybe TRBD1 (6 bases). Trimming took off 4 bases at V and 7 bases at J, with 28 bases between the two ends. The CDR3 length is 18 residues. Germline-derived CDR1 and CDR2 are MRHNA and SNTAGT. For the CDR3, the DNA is TGTGCCAGCAGTGTTCCTGACCAGGGGTCAGGGAGCTTGGGTGGCTACACCTTC. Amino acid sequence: CASSVPDQGSGSLGGYTF.

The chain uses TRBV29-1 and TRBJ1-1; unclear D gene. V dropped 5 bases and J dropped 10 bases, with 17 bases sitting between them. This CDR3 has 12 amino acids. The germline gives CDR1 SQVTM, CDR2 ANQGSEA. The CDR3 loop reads CSVTDGEYLAFF. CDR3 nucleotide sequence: TGCAGCGTTACCGACGGGGAGTATTTAGCTTTCTTT.

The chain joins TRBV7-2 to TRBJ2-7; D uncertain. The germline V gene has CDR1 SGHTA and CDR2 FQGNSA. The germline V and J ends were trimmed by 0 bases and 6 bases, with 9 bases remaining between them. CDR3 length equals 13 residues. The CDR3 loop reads CASSLAMLSEQYF. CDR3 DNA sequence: TGTGCCAGCAGCTTAGCGATGCTTAGCGAGCAGTACTTC. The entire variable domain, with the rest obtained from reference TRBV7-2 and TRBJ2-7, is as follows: GAGVSQSPSNKVTEKGKDVELRCDPISGHTALYWYRQSLGQGLEFLIYFQGNSAPDKSGLPSDRFSAERTGGSVSTLTIQRTQQEDSAVYLCASSLAMLSEQYFGPGTRLTVT.

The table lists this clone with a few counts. The chain's CDR3 is CASSGPGLNEKLFF. In DNA form, the CDR3 reads TGTGCCAGCAGTGGACCGGGACTTAATGAAAAACTGTTTTTT. The V call is TRBV27, the J call TRBJ1-4, with D maybe TRBD1 (5 bases). From germline, CDR1 is MNHEY and CDR2 SMNVEV (reference sequence). V was clipped by 5 bases and J by 4 bases, with 11 bases between them. The CDR3 spans 14 residues.

The CDR3 bases are TGTGCCAGCAGCTTCGGAAACACTGAAGCTTTCTTT. This encodes CASSFGNTEAFF. The chain links TRBV5-5 to TRBJ1-1; no definite D call. This CDR3 is built from 12 residues. The germline CDR1 and CDR2 sequences are SGHKS and YYEKEE (reference sequence). The V end lost 2 bases, the J end lost 2 bases, and 4 bases lay between the germline ends.

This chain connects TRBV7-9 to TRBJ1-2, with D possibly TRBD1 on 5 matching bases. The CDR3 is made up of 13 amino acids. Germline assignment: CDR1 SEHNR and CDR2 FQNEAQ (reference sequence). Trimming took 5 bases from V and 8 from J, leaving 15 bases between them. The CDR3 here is CASSREGPGGYTF. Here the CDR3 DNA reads TGTGCCAGCAGCAGGGAGGGGCCCGGCGGCTACACCTTC.

The CDR3 bases are TGTGCCAGCAGCTTGGGGTATGGGGAGGGAAACTCACCCCTCCACTTT. Translation gives CASSLGYGEGNSPLHF. The chain employs TRBV5-4 and TRBJ1-6; D ambiguous. In germline, CDR1 is SGHNT, CDR2 YYREEE (reference sequence). CDR3 length: 16 residues. V dropped 0 bases and J dropped 10 bases, with 17 bases sitting between them.

In DNA form, the CDR3 reads TGTGCCAGCAGTTACGGTTCTAGTCCCTACAATGAGCAGTTCTTC. The encoded protein is CASSYGSSPYNEQFF. The chain employs TRBV5-8 and TRBJ2-1; D gene uncertain. Per germline, CDR1 SGHTS and CDR2 YDEGEE. The V end lost 5 bases, the J end lost 2 bases, and 14 bases lay between the germline ends. CDR3 length equals 15 residues.